A single TCR beta chain is shown here with its context. What it binds is not known. The data derive from a study of T cells expressing NK-cell markers. Study as a whole: TCR beta repertoires came from sorted CD3+CD56+NKG2C+, CD3+CD56+NKG2C- and CD3+CD56-NKG2C+ T cells.

Following a re-call of the 5' RACE reads, TCRdb has one entry per CDR3 protein and lacks DNA. The sample table sets out almost 450,000 distinct CDR3 sequences. Per germline, CDR1 SQVTM and CDR2 ANQGSEA. CDR3 size: 12 residues. Findings of the study overall: Among CD8+ T cells from five or six donors, dominant NKG2C+ clonotypes accounted for about 1.0-7.0%.

The sequencing input was blood T cells: a sorted CD56 or NKG2C T cell subset, CD4+ or CD8+ T cells, or bulk PBMC T cells (not recorded which). This receptor was identified in a woman aged 18-70 years in good health. This chain uses TRBV29-1 with TRBJ2-7; TCRdb calls TRBD2, which cannot be checked without DNA. The CDR3 is CSDRQLGPEQYF.